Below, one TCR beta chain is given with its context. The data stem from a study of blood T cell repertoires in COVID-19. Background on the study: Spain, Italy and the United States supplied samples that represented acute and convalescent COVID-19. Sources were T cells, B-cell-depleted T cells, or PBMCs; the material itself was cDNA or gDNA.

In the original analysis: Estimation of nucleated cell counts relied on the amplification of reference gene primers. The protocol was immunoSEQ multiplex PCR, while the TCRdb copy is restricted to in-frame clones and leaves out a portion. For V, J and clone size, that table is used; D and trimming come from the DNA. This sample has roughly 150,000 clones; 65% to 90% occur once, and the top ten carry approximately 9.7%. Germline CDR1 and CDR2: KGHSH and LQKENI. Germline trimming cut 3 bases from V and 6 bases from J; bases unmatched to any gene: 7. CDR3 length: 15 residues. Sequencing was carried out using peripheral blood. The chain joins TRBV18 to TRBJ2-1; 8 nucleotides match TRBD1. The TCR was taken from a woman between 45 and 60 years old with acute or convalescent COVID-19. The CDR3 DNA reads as TGTGCCAGCTCACCGTCCGGGACAGGAGGCAATGAGCAGTTCTTC. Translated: CASSPSGTGGNEQFF.